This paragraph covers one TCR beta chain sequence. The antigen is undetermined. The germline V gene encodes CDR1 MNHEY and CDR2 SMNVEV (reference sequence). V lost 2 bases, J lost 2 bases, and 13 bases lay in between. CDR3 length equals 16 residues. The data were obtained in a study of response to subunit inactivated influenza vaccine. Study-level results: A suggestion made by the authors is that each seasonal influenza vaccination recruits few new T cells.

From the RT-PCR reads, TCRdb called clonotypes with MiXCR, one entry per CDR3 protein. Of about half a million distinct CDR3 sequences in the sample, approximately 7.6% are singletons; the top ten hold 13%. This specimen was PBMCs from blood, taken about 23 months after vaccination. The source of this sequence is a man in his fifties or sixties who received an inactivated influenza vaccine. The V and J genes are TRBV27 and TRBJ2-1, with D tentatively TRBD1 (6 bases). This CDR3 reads CASSLRGGGPYNEQFF. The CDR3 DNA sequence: TGTGCCAGCAGTTTAAGAGGGGGTGGCCCCTACAATGAGCAGTTCTTC.